This T cell receptor beta chain was obtained from a study of identifying expanded T cells in peripheral blood. Findings of the study overall: Technical replicates showed roughly 1.2 changed clones; two weeks approximately 16; four weeks 19. Approximately two-week clone count variance significantly increased as total template count grew.

Repertoires were generated with immunoSEQ multiplex PCR, while TCRdb's copy carries only in-frame clones and drops some. The data contain approximately 90,000 clones, around nine tenths of them singletons. The V and J ends lost 0 bases and 0 bases respectively, with 5 bases between them. The CDR3 runs to 14 residues. In germline, CDR1 is SGHRS, CDR2 YFSETQ. Details on this clone: Its antigen remains unidentified.

Healthy donors had no documented immune events, such as infections, while sampled. The clonotype was recovered from a person aged 18-69 years in good health. The chain uses TRBV5-1 and TRBJ2-3; D unresolved. Input material: blood. CDR3 DNA sequence: TGCGCCAGCAGCTTGGGACACAGCACAGATACGCAGTATTTT. It encodes CASSLGHSTDTQYF.